This TCR beta chain is drawn from a study of spatial heterogeneity in lung cancer. Study outcomes and limitations: Ubiquitous expanded tumor TCRs appeared in blood more at resection than follow-up.

This clonotype has ten or more counts. Its antigen is unknown. Time point described: sample taken at primary tumor resection. Unsorted whole RNA from tumor, nontumor lung or frozen PBMC underwent sequencing. This CDR3 is 14 amino acids long. Germline V gives CDR1 LGHDT, CDR2 YNNKEL (reference sequence). V lost 2 bases to trimming and J lost 3 bases, with 10 bases between them. TCRdb recomputed calls from the 5' RACE reads with MiXCR, one row per CDR3 protein. This sample has about 42,000 distinct CDR3 sequences, with 6% to 7.5% found just once. Here the sequenced sample was PBMCs, taken at surgery. This sequence originates from a female donor with early-stage non-small cell lung cancer. The rearrangement links TRBV3-1 to TRBJ2-5; D uncertain. For the CDR3, the DNA is TGTGCCAGCAGCCAACCGACGCCGAAAGAGACCCAGTACTTC. Protein product: CASSQPTPKETQYF.